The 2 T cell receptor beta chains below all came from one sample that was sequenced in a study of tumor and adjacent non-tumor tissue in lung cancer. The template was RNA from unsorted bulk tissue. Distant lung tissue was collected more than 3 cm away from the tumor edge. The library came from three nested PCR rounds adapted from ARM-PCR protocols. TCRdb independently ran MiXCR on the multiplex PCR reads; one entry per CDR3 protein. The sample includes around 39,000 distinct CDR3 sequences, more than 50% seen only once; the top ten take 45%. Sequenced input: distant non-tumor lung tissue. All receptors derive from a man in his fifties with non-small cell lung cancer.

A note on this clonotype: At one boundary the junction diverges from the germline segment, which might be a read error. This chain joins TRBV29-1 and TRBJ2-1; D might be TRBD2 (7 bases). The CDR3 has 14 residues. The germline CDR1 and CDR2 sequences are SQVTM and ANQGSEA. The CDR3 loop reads CSGGRHTGYNEQSF. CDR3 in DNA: TGCAGCGGCGGGAGACATACAGGGTACAATGAGCAGTCCTTC.

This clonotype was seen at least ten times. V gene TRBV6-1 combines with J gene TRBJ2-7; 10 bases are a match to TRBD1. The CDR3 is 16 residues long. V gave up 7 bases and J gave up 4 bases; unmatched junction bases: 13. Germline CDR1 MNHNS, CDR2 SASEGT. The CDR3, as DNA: TGTGCCAGCAAGACAGGGGGCCCAGAAGGGAATTACGAGCAGTACTTC. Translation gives CASKTGGPEGNYEQYF.